The next 4 T cell receptor beta chains were all read from a single sample in a study of early T cells in non-severe SARS-CoV-2 infection. TCRdb reprocessed the 5' RACE reads via MiXCR and lists one record per CDR3 protein. The table includes about 42,000 distinct CDR3 sequences, around 7% detected once. The sequencing input was whole blood. The receptors originated from an adult who was a healthcare worker with PCR-confirmed SARS-CoV-2 infection or an uninfected control (not recorded which).

This clonotype was seen repeatedly, ten times or more. The chain carries TRBV25-1 and TRBJ1-3; tentative D call: TRBD1 (5 bases). Germline lookup yields CDR1 MGHDK and CDR2 SYGVNS. V gave up 6 bases and J gave up 7 bases, with 10 bases separating them. This CDR3 is 12 amino acids long. CDR3 bases: TGTGCCAGCAGAGCAGGGCGGAACACCATATATTTT. It codes for CASRAGRNTIYF.

This clonotype was seen ten or more times. The J gene is TRBJ2-2, the V gene TRBV6-2 or TRBV6-3, with D hard to call. The germline gives CDR1 MNHEY, CDR2 SVGEGT. V lost 5 bases and J 8 bases, leaving 18 bases between the germline ends. The CDR3 runs 15 residues. CDR3 in DNA: TGTGCCAGCAGTCAACTTACCTTAGGGCAAGGGGAGCTGTTTTTT. Translated, it gives CASSQLTLGQGELFF.

The chain employs TRBV7-2 and TRBJ1-4, with D hard to call. The length of the CDR3 is 16 residues. V dropped 0 bases and J dropped 1 base, with 9 bases sitting between them. In germline, CDR1 is SGHTA, CDR2 FQGNSA. In nucleotides, the CDR3 is TGTGCCAGCAGCTTAGCCCTGGGGTTAACTAATGAAAAACTGTTTTTT. It specifies CASSLALGLTNEKLFF.

The genes are TRBV29-1 and TRBJ1-2; 9 bases agree with TRBD1. Trimming at V came to 6 bases and at J to 7 bases, leaving 9 bases not matched to a gene. Per germline, CDR1 SQVTM and CDR2 ANQGSEA. There are 13 residues in the CDR3. In DNA, the CDR3 is TGCAGCGTCTCGACAGGGGGAAGTAGTGGCTACACCTTC. The encoded protein is CSVSTGGSSGYTF.